A selection of T cell receptor beta chains follows, all from one sample in a study of blood T cell repertoires in COVID-19. Here immunoSEQ multiplex PCR was the method, and the copy in TCRdb shows in-frame clones only, minus some. The sample lists more than 250,000 clones; approximately 90% were seen once. Input material: PBMCs or T cells enriched from blood (not recorded which). These receptors originate from a woman aged 25 to 39 who had recovered from COVID-19. Both conserved end residues are part of each CDR3. A D gene is named only where the DNA matches it firmly.

J,V,D,CDR3,DNA
TRBJ2-3,TRBV18,NA,CASSPDRTGTDTQYF,TGTGCCAGCTCACCCGACAGAACCGGCACAGATACGCAGTATTTT
TRBJ1-3,TRBV5-6,TRBD1,CASSSTGVGNTIYF,TGTGCCAGCAGCTCGACAGGGGTTGGAAACACCATATATTTT
TRBJ1-3,TRBV29-1,NA,CSARGGSSGNTIYF,TGCAGCGCCCGCGGCGGAAGCTCTGGAAACACCATATATTTT
TRBJ1-6,TRBV7-2,NA,CASSQGRGKGSPLHF,TGTGCCAGCAGCCAAGGTCGGGGAAAAGGTTCACCCCTCCACTTT
TRBJ1-2,TRBV5-1,NA,CASSLDPGNYGYTF,TGCGCCAGCAGCTTGGACCCGGGGAACTATGGCTACACCTTC
TRBJ2-3,TRBV5-6,TRBD1,CASSGDSFSTDTQYF,TGTGCCAGCAGCGGGGACAGTTTTAGCACAGATACGCAGTATTTT
TRBJ1-5,TRBV12-3/TRBV12-4,NA,CASSRAAGQPQHF,TGTGCCAGCAGCCGGGCCGCGGGTCAGCCCCAGCATTTT
TRBJ1-1,TRBV2,NA,CASSVTTRTEAFF,TGTGCCAGCAGTGTAACGACGAGGACTGAAGCTTTCTTT
TRBJ2-2,TRBV6-5,NA,CASSGDLSTGELFF,TGTGCCAGCAGCGGAGACCTAAGTACCGGGGAGCTGTTTTTT
TRBJ2-3,TRBV5-6,TRBD2,CASSLAGGSMYTQYF,TGTGCCAGCAGCTTAGCGGGGGGGAGCATGTATACGCAGTATTTT
TRBJ2-7,TRBV7-6,TRBD1,CASSMGQAEIYEQYF,TGTGCCAGCAGCATGGGACAGGCGGAAATATACGAGCAGTACTTC
TRBJ2-2,TRBV7-2,TRBD1,CASSLQGRGVTGELFF,TGTGCCAGCAGCCTACAGGGGCGCGGCGTCACCGGGGAGCTGTTTTTT
TRBJ1-2,TRBV12-3/TRBV12-4,NA,CASSFGRYGYTF,TGTGCCAGCAGTTTTGGGCGCTATGGCTACACCTTC
TRBJ1-5,TRBV5-8,NA,CASSLRRFSNQPQHF,TGTGCCAGCAGCTTGAGGAGGTTTAGCAATCAGCCCCAGCATTTT
TRBJ1-1,TRBV20-1,NA,CSASFRVTEAFF,TGCAGTGCTAGTTTTCGGGTCACTGAAGCTTTCTTT